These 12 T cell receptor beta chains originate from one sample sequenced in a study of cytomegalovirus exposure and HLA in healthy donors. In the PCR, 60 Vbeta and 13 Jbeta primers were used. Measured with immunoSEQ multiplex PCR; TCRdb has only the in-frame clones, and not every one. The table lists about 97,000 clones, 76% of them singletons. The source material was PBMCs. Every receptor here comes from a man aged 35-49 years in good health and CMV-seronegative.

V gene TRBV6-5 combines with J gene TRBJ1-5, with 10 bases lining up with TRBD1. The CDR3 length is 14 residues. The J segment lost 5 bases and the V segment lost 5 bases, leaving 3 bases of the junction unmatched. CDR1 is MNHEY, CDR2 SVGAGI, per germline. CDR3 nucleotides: TGTGCCAGCAGTCTCGGGACAGGGGATCAGCCCCAGCATTTT. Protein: CASSLGTGDQPQHF.

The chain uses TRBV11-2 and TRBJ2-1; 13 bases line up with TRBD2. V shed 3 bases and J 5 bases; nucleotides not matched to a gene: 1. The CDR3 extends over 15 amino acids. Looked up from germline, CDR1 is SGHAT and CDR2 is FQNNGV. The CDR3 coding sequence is TGTGCCAGCAGCTTGACTAGCGGGGGGAACAATGAGCAGTTCTTC. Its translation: CASSLTSGGNNEQFF. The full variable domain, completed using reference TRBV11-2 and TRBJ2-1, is EAGVAQSPRYKIIEKRQSVAFWCNPISGHATLYWYQQILGQGPKLLIQFQNNGVVDDSQLPKDRFSAERLKGVDSTLKIQPAKLEDSAVYLCASSLTSGGNNEQFFGPGTRLTVL.

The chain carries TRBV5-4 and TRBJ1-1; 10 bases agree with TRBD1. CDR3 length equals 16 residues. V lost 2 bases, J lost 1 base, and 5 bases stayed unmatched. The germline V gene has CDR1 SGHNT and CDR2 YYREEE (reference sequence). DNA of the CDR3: TGTGCCAGCAGCTTACCCGGGACAGGGGAGAACACTGAAGCTTTCTTT. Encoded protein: CASSLPGTGENTEAFF.

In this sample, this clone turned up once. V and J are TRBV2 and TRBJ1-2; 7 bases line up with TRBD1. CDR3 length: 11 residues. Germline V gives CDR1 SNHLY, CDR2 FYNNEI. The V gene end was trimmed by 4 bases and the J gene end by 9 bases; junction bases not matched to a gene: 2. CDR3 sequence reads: CASSAQGSYTF. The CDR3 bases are TGTGCCAGCAGTGCACAGGGGAGCTACACCTTC.

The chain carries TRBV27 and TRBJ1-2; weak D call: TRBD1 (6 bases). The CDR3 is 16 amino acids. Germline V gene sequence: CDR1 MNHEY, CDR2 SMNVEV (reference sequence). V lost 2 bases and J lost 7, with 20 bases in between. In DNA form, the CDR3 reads TGTGCCAGCAGTTTAAGTTGGGGACAAGGCGCTTCTGGCTACACCTTC. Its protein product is CASSLSWGQGASGYTF.

The DNA for the CDR3 is TGTGCCAGCAGCTCGCCTAAGGGCCTAGGACTAGCGGGGGGCTCGAAATCCTACAATGAGCAGTTCTTC. It translates to CASSSPKGLGLAGGSKSYNEQFF. The gene calls are TRBV21-1 and TRBJ2-1; no check of the table's D call, TRBD2, against the DNA was made. TRBV21-1 is classified as a pseudogene. This CDR3 contains 23 residues.

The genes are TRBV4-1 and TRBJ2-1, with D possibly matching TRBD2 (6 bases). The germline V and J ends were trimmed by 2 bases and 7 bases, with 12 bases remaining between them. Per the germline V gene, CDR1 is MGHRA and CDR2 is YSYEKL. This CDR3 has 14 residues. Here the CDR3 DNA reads TGCGCCAGCAGCCAACGCTCGGCGGGGAATGAGCAGTTCTTC. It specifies CASSQRSAGNEQFF.

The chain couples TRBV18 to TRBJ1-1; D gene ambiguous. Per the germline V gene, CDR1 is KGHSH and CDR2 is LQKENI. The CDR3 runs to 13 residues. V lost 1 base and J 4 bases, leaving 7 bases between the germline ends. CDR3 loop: CASSPLEGTEAFF. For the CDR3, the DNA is TGTGCCAGCTCACCACTCGAGGGCACTGAAGCTTTCTTT.

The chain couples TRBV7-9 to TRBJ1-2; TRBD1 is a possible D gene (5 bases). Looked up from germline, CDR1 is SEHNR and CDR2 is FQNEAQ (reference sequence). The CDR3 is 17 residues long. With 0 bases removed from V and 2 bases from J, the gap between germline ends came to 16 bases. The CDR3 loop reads CASSLAVDSAFNYGYTF. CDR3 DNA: TGTGCCAGCAGCTTAGCGGTCGACAGTGCTTTCAACTATGGCTACACCTTC. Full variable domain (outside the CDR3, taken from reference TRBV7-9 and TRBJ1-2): DTGVSQNPRHKITKRGQNVTFRCDPISEHNRLYWYRQTLGQGPEFLTYFQNEAQLEKSRLLSDRFSAERPKGSFSTLEIQRTEQGDSAMYLCASSLAVDSAFNYGYTFGSGTRLTVV.

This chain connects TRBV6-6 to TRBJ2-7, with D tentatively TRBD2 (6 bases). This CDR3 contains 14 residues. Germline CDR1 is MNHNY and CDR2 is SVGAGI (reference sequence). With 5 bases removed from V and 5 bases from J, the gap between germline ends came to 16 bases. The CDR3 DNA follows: TGTGCCAGCAGTACAACCCCGCCGGGGGACGAGCAGTACGTC. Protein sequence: CASSTTPPGDEQYV.

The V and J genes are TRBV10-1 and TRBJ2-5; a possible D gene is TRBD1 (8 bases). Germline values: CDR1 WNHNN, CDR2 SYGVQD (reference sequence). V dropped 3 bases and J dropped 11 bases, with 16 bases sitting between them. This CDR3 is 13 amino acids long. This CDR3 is CASSDHTGGEQYF. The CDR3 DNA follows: TGCGCCAGCAGTGATCACACAGGGGGGGAGCAGTACTTC.

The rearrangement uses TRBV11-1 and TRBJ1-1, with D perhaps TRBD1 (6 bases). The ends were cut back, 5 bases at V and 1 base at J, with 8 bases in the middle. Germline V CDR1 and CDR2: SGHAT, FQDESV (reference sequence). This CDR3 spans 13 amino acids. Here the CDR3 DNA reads TGTGCCAGCAGCATGACAGGGAACACTGAAGCTTTCTTT. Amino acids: CASSMTGNTEAFF. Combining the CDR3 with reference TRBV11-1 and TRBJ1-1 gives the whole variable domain EAEVAQSPRYKITEKSQAVAFWCDPISGHATLYWYRQILGQGPELLVQFQDESVVDDSQLPKDRFSAERLKGVDSTLKIQPAELGDSAMYLCASSMTGNTEAFFGQGTRLTVV.